The sequence of this T cell receptor beta chain was determined in a study of graft-versus-host responses after intestinal transplantation. For the study at large: Transplant recipients had multivisceral, liver-intestinal, or isolated intestinal grafts. Among the recipients, all got anti-thymocyte globulin induction and then tacrolimus and steroids for around 3 years.

Germline CDR1 and CDR2: MNHNS and SASEGT. The CDR3 is 13 residues long. Trimming shortened V by 2 bases and J by 5 bases, and 9 bases separated the two germline ends. Study-level points and caveats: There was an association between peak levels of circulating GvH clones and early post-transplant HvG declines. GvH clones turned up in recipient marrow; some had shown up first in ileum or blood.

This clone was detected only once. Its target is unknown. Clones were read by immunoSEQ multiplex PCR, and TCRdb kept only the in-frame ones, dropping some. Among about 120,000 clones, around 96% were seen once, and the ten largest hold over 2.5%. Material: unstimulated CD8+ T cells sorted from spleen or lymph node cells, obtained before intestinal transplant. The clonotype was recovered from a human donor who received an intestinal transplant. This chain connects TRBV6-1 to TRBJ1-1; D is uncertain. The CDR3 nucleotides are TGTGCCAGCAGTGAATTCGGTGGGACTGAAGCTTTCTTT. Translated, it gives CASSEFGGTEAFF.